The 25 T cell receptor beta chains below come from one sample, sequenced in a study of radiation and T cells in renal cell carcinoma (dated by TCRdb to the early 2020s). Interpreted using the paper, the time point label stands for: blood 4 weeks post-SBRT, at nephrectomy. The sample's treatment or condition, from its label and the paper: 15 Gy SBRT to primary tumor, nephrectomy 4 weeks later. The library was generated by the immunoSEQ multiplex PCR assay. Drawn from immuneACCESS, this table holds only the in-frame rearrangements with V and J called that TCRdb kept. Clones are partly lost; checked studies trace under half to an unresolved V gene and leave the rest unexplained. This sample gives fewer than 200,000 clones in total; about nine tenths of them show up just once. Around 10% of the sample rests with the top ten. The source was blood, collected from a patient whose treatment included radiotherapy and nephrectomy. Receptor source: a woman aged 50 to 60 with renal cell carcinoma.

The V and J genes are TRBV19 and TRBJ2-7, with 7 bases identical to TRBD1. J lost 5 bases, V lost 4 bases, and 2 bases had no gene match. CDR1 is LNHDA and CDR2 is SQIVND in the germline V gene (reference sequence). CDR3 length equals 12 residues. This CDR3 is CASSTGGDEQYF. CDR3 nucleotides: TGTGCCAGTAGTACAGGGGGTGACGAGCAGTACTTC.

The chain links TRBV7-9 to TRBJ2-1; 8 bases align to TRBD2. The trim removed 8 bases at V and 0 bases at J, leaving 6 bases unmatched. The length of the CDR3 is 15 residues. The germline CDR1 and CDR2 sequences are SEHNR and FQNEAQ (reference sequence). The CDR3 loop reads CASSRGGNSYNEQFF. The CDR3 DNA reads as TGTGCCAGCTCACGGGGGGGCAACTCCTACAATGAGCAGTTCTTC.

The chain combines TRBV11-2 with TRBJ2-7; D is ambiguous. Germline CDR1 and CDR2: SGHAT and FQNNGV. The length of the CDR3 is 15 residues. V shed 6 bases and J shed 7 bases, with 22 bases lying between them. CDR3 DNA: TGTGCCAGCAGTCAACTCCTAGACTCGTTGGGGGAGCAGTACTTC. It specifies CASSQLLDSLGEQYF.

This chain joins TRBV27 and TRBJ1-6; 7 nucleotides line up with TRBD1. The CDR3 runs to 14 residues. The V gene's germline CDR1 is MNHEY and CDR2 SMNVEV (reference sequence). Trimming cost V 5 bases and J 5 bases; bases outside gene matches: 3. Written as DNA, the CDR3 is TGTGCCAGCAGTCTCGACAGGGATAATTCACCCCTCCACTTT. Amino acids: CASSLDRDNSPLHF.

This clone was seen a handful of times. This chain connects TRBV19 to TRBJ1-1; maybe TRBD1 (6 bases). Per germline, CDR1 LNHDA and CDR2 SQIVND (reference sequence). This CDR3 spans 14 amino acids. The V end lost 6 bases, the J end lost 2 bases, and 13 bases lay between the germline ends. CDR3 region: CASSPRTDNTEAFF. CDR3 sequence (DNA): TGTGCCAGTAGCCCTCGGACAGACAACACTGAAGCTTTCTTT.

CDR3 in amino acids: CASSFTGTLGTGELFF. For the CDR3, the DNA is TGTGCCAGCAGCTTCACCGGGACACTCGGGACCGGGGAGCTGTTTTTT. The V gene is TRBV7-2, the J gene TRBJ2-2; possible D gene TRBD1, 6 bases. The V and J ends lost 3 bases and 5 bases respectively, with 16 bases between them. The germline gives CDR1 SGHTA, CDR2 FQGNSA. The CDR3 has 16 amino acids.

The V and J genes are TRBV11-2 and TRBJ2-1; no clear D. Germline loops: CDR1 SGHAT, CDR2 FQNNGV. CDR3 length equals 12 residues. Deletions cut 8 bases from V and 6 bases from J, with 11 bases between. The CDR3 DNA is TGTGCCAGCCTCGAGTATCCCAATGAGCAGTTCTTC. Translated: CASLEYPNEQFF.

The V and J genes are TRBV9 and TRBJ2-5; tentatively, D is TRBD2 (5 bases). Trimming cost V 3 bases and J 2 bases, with 17 bases left between them. The CDR3 totals 16 residues. Germline V lookup: CDR1 SGDLS, CDR2 YYNGEE. For the CDR3, the DNA is TGTGCCAGCAGCGGATTACTTTACGGAGGACAAGAGACCCAGTACTTC. Encoded protein: CASSGLLYGGQETQYF.

The rearrangement uses TRBV5-1 and TRBJ2-2; TRBD2 might be the D (5 bases). The germline V gene has CDR1 SGHRS and CDR2 YFSETQ. V lost 1 base and J lost 1, with 11 bases in between. The CDR3 is 16 amino acids. CDR3 amino acids: CASSLNPGRNTGELFF. The CDR3 nucleotides are TGCGCCAGCAGCTTGAACCCTGGGAGGAACACCGGGGAGCTGTTTTTT.

The V call is TRBV7-9, the J call TRBJ1-2; possibly TRBD1 for D (5 bases). Trimming took off 1 base at V and 8 bases at J, with 14 bases between the two ends. This CDR3 is 14 amino acids long. From germline, CDR1 is SEHNR and CDR2 FQNEAQ (reference sequence). CDR3 residues: CASSLVGLQEGYTF. The CDR3 nucleotides are TGTGCCAGCAGCTTAGTTGGCCTACAGGAGGGCTACACCTTC.

The chain carries TRBV6-6 and TRBJ1-2; TRBD1 is a possible D gene (5 bases). V was shortened by 2 bases and J by 8 bases, with 9 bases between the two germline ends. This CDR3 contains 12 residues. CDR1 and CDR2 from the germline V gene are MNHNY and SVGAGI (reference sequence). CDR3 DNA: TGTGCCAGCAGTTACGGGGCCTCGGGCTACACCTTC. As protein: CASSYGASGYTF.

This chain connects TRBV7-8 to TRBJ2-1; TRBD1 agrees at 8 bases. Trimming at V came to 5 bases and at J to 2 bases, leaving 8 bases not matched to a gene. The V gene's germline CDR1 is SGHVS and CDR2 FQNEAQ. The CDR3 is 16 residues long. CDR3 bases: TGTGCCAGCAGCATGCTGGACAGGGTGACCTACAATGAGCAGTTCTTC. Translating it yields CASSMLDRVTYNEQFF.

V gene TRBV7-9 combines with J gene TRBJ2-3; tentative D call: TRBD2 (6 bases). The ends were cut back, 6 bases at V and 3 bases at J, with 13 bases in the middle. The CDR3 is made up of 14 amino acids. Germline CDR1 is SEHNR and CDR2 is FQNEAQ (reference sequence). This CDR3 is CASRSRRETDTQYF. The CDR3, as DNA: TGTGCCAGCAGATCCAGGCGGGAAACAGATACGCAGTATTTT. The whole variable domain, filled in from reference TRBV7-9 and TRBJ2-3, reads DTGVSQNPRHKITKRGQNVTFRCDPISEHNRLYWYRQTLGQGPEFLTYFQNEAQLEKSRLLSDRFSAERPKGSFSTLEIQRTEQGDSAMYLCASRSRRETDTQYFGPGTRLTVL.

The chain's CDR3 is CASSSGGTYEQYF. CDR3 DNA sequence: TGCGCCAGCAGCTCCGGGGGCACCTACGAGCAGTACTTC. V usage is TRBV4-1 and J usage is TRBJ2-7, with D possibly called TRBD1 or TRBD2 (6 bases each). With 5 bases removed from V and 2 bases from J, the gap between germline ends came to 10 bases. The CDR3 covers 13 residues. In germline, CDR1 is MGHRA, CDR2 YSYEKL.

Only one count was recorded for this clone. The rearrangement links TRBV1 to TRBJ2-1; TRBD2 is the table's D call and was not checked against the DNA. TRBV1 corresponds to a pseudogene. The CDR3 totals 20 residues. CDR3 region: CTSSSGGGTSGGHTYNEQFF. The CDR3 DNA reads TGCACCAGCAGTTCCGGGGGCGGGACTAGCGGGGGTCACACCTACAATGAGCAGTTCTTC.

This clone came up once. V usage is TRBV6-1 and J usage is TRBJ1-1; 7 bases line up with TRBD1. The CDR3 extends over 15 amino acids. The junction had 6 bases not matched to a gene; V was cut back by 1 base and J by 4 bases. The germline CDR1 and CDR2 sequences are MNHNS and SASEGT. The CDR3 here is CASSEGGAGGTEAFF. In DNA form, the CDR3 reads TGTGCCAGCAGTGAAGGGGGGGCAGGGGGCACTGAAGCTTTCTTT.

This clone has only one observation. The chain carries TRBV5-1 and TRBJ1-2; TRBD1 is a possible D gene (5 bases). CDR1 is SGHRS, CDR2 YFSETQ, per germline. Trimming pared 0 bases from V and 7 bases from J, leaving 16 bases between. This CDR3 has 15 amino acids. The CDR3 loop is CASSLGAGPRIGYTF. CDR3 sequence (DNA): TGCGCCAGCAGCTTGGGTGCAGGGCCGAGGATTGGCTACACCTTC.

The CDR3 loop is CASSLGGQAEAFF. The DNA for the CDR3 is TGTGCCAGCAGCTTAGGGGGGCAGGCTGAAGCTTTCTTT. The rearrangement links TRBV7-8 to TRBJ1-1; tentative D call: TRBD1 (6 bases). Deletions cut 1 base from V and 6 bases from J, with 9 bases between. CDR3 length: 13 amino acids. CDR1 SGHVS and CDR2 FQNEAQ come from the germline V gene.

This clone appeared a single time. The chain employs TRBV7-9 and TRBJ2-3; perhaps TRBD2 as D (5 bases). CDR3 length: 13 amino acids. Germline CDR1 is SEHNR and CDR2 is FQNEAQ (reference sequence). Trimming cost V 2 bases and J 3 bases, with 6 bases left between them. The chain's CDR3 is CASSLRDTDTQYF. DNA of the CDR3: TGTGCCAGCAGCTTACGGGATACAGATACGCAGTATTTT.

The V call is TRBV6-5, the J call TRBJ1-2; D is uncertain. Germline CDR1 and CDR2: MNHEY and SVGAGI. The CDR3 contains 16 residues. Deletions cut 0 bases from V and 6 bases from J, with 17 bases between. The CDR3, as DNA: TGTGCCAGCAGTTACTCTTTATCGTTGGGCAACGATGGCTACACCTTC. As protein: CASSYSLSLGNDGYTF.

This clone has only a few counts. The chain combines TRBV5-4 with TRBJ1-1; D gene unclear. CDR3 length: 13 residues. Germline lookup yields CDR1 SGHNT and CDR2 YYREEE (reference sequence). Trimming stripped 5 bases from V and 1 base from J, with 9 bases between. CDR3 protein: CASSSPGNTEAFF. The CDR3 DNA follows: TGTGCCAGCAGTTCCCCAGGGAACACTGAAGCTTTCTTT.

V is TRBV6-1 and J is TRBJ1-1; 7 positions agree with TRBD1. Germline loops: CDR1 MNHNS, CDR2 SASEGT. This CDR3 is 15 amino acids long. The J segment lost 4 bases and the V segment lost 0 bases, leaving 5 bases of the junction unmatched. The CDR3 sequence is CASSEAYRQGTEAFF. In DNA form, the CDR3 reads TGTGCCAGCAGTGAAGCGTATCGACAGGGCACTGAAGCTTTCTTT.

CDR3 residues: CASSLASSSYEQYF. In DNA, the CDR3 is TGCGCCAGCAGCTTGGCATCTAGCTCCTACGAGCAGTACTTC. The chain uses TRBV5-1 and TRBJ2-7; D is unclear. Germline values: CDR1 SGHRS, CDR2 YFSETQ. This CDR3 spans 14 amino acids. The ends were cut back, 0 bases at V and 0 bases at J, with 7 bases in the middle.

This clone occurred a few times. The chain recombines TRBV6-6 with TRBJ1-5; D remains unclear. This CDR3 is 14 amino acids long. The V end was cut by 3 bases, the J end by 0 bases, with 6 bases between. CDR1 MNHNY and CDR2 SVGAGI come from the germline V gene (reference sequence). CDR3: CASSYYNSNQPQHF. In nucleotides, the CDR3 is TGTGCCAGCAGTTATTACAATAGCAATCAGCCCCAGCATTTT.

This chain uses TRBV30 with TRBJ1-2, with a possible D match to TRBD1 (6 bases). Looked up from germline, CDR1 is GTSNPN and CDR2 is SVGIG (reference sequence). The CDR3 sequence is 15 residues long. V lost 4 bases and J 3 bases, leaving 18 bases between the germline ends. For the CDR3, the DNA is TGTGCCTGGACCCCGGTTAAGACAGGCGACTATGGCTACACCTTC. Amino acid sequence: CAWTPVKTGDYGYTF.